These T cell receptor beta chains were read from a single sample in a study of blood T cells in healthy people across ages. One entry per CDR3 protein, called by TCRdb with MiXCR from the 5' RACE reads. The data hold about 780,000 distinct CDR3 sequences, with approximately 65% observed a single time. The sequencing sample was made of blood. These receptors all stem from a man between 25 and 39 years old in good health. Each CDR3 is given with its conserved first and last residue. D genes are given only for firm matches. Size values are once, few and many counts, or a class for expanded clones, and some rows have none.

d_gene,j_gene,v_gene,abundance,CDR3nt,CDR3aa
TRBD1,TRBJ1-1,TRBV3-1,once,TGTGCCAGCAGCCAAGTGGACAGGGAGGGTGAAGCTTTCTTT,CASSQVDREGEAFF
TRBD1,TRBJ2-5,TRBV27,-,TGTGCCAGCAGTCCTACAGGGGCCCTGTACCAAGAGACCCAGTACTTC,CASSPTGALYQETQYF
TRBD2,TRBJ2-1,TRBV5-5,-,TGTGCCAGCAGCCCGAGACTAGCGGGTGTTTACAGTGAGCAGTTCTTC,CASSPRLAGVYSEQFF
-,TRBJ2-6,TRBV6-5,-,TGTGCCAGCAGTTCGGGTTTAGCAAGCTTTGGGGCCAACGTCCTGACTTTC,CASSSGLASFGANVLTF
-,TRBJ2-5,TRBV6-1,-,TGTGCCAGCAGTGAACCCCACGCCCCAGGGCAAGAGACCCAGTACTTC,CASSEPHAPGQETQYF
TRBD1,TRBJ1-2,TRBV12-3/TRBV12-4,few,TGTGCCAGCAGCCCCCAGGGACAGGGGGCCGGCTACACCTTC,CASSPQGQGAGYTF
TRBD1,TRBJ2-4,TRBV12-3/TRBV12-4,few,TGTGCCAGCAGGGGACTCGGGACAGGCAAACAAAACATTCAGTACTTC,CASRGLGTGKQNIQYF
-,TRBJ2-1,TRBV7-2,-,TGTGCCAGCAGCACCGCAGGGTGGTCCAATGAGCAGTTCTTC,CASSTAGWSNEQFF
TRBD2,TRBJ2-3,TRBV5-1,-,TGCGCCGGCAGCTCACTAGCGGGGGGGCAATCAGATACGCAGTATTTT,CAGSSLAGGQSDTQYF
-,TRBJ1-2,TRBV4-1,-,TGCGCCAGCAGCCAAGACCGTTACAGGGAGTCTAACTATGGCTACACCTTC,CASSQDRYRESNYGYTF
TRBD1,TRBJ1-1,TRBV6-1,-,TGTGCCAGCAGTGAAGCGCTCGGACAGGCAACTGAAGCTTTCTTT,CASSEALGQATEAFF
-,TRBJ1-2,TRBV6-6,-,TGTGCCAGCAGTTACGGGACGGGGGAAGACTACACCTTC,CASSYGTGEDYTF
-,TRBJ2-5,TRBV29-1,few,TGCAGCGTTTCGAGAGAAGGAGAGACCCAGTACTTC,CSVSREGETQYF
-,TRBJ1-2,TRBV7-3,many,TGTGCCAGCAGCTTAAACCAGGGCGATGGCTACACCTTC,CASSLNQGDGYTF
TRBD2,TRBJ2-1,TRBV7-2,once,TGTGCCAGCAGCGTCACTAGCGGGGGTTCCTACAATGAGCAGTTCTTC,CASSVTSGGSYNEQFF
-,TRBJ2-1,TRBV12-3/TRBV12-4,-,TGTGCCAGCAGCCCCATTGGCAACTACAATGAGCAGTTCTTC,CASSPIGNYNEQFF
-,TRBJ2-1,TRBV2,-,TGTGCCAGCAGTGTGGGGGACCTGGGCTCGGATGAGCAGTTCTTC,CASSVGDLGSDEQFF
TRBD1,TRBJ2-7,TRBV4-1,once,TGCGCCAGCAGCCATCCGGGACAGTCTCTATACGAGCAGTACTTC,CASSHPGQSLYEQYF
TRBD2,TRBJ2-3,TRBV20-1,-,TGCAGTGCTAGAGATAGCGTCCGGGTAGCGGGAATCACAGATACGCAGTATTTT,CSARDSVRVAGITDTQYF
TRBD2,TRBJ2-6,TRBV7-3,few,TGTGCCAGCAGCTCTAGCGGGGCGTCGGCTGGGGCCAACGTCCTGACTTTC,CASSSSGASAGANVLTF
TRBD2,TRBJ2-5,TRBV9,-,TGTGCCAGCAGTGTAGCGGGGAGGCAAGAGACCCAGTACTTC,CASSVAGRQETQYF
-,TRBJ2-1,TRBV6-4,many,TGTGCCAGCAGTGACTCGAGGAGCAGGAGCTCCTACAATGAGCAGTTCTTC,CASSDSRSRSSYNEQFF
-,TRBJ2-7,TRBV6-2/TRBV6-3,-,TGTGCCAGCAGGACCGGGACGGAGTCCTACGAGCAGTACTTC,CASRTGTESYEQYF
TRBD1,TRBJ2-7,TRBV7-6,-,TGTGCCAGCAGCAAGGACAGGGGGCCCGAGCAGTACTTC,CASSKDRGPEQYF
-,TRBJ2-1,TRBV4-1,-,TGCGCCAGCAGCCAAGGGGGCGTTGAGGGTCCCCTTTACAATGAGCAGTTCTTC,CASSQGGVEGPLYNEQFF
-,TRBJ1-2,TRBV7-6,once,TGTGCCAGCAGCTTAGACAACAGCTATGGCTGCACCTTC,CASSLDNSYGCTF
TRBD1,TRBJ2-7,TRBV12-3/TRBV12-4,-,TGTGCCAGCAGTTGGGGGACAGGGCCCTACGAGCAGTACTTC,CASSWGTGPYEQYF
-,TRBJ2-5,TRBV4-1,-,TGCGCCAGCAGCCAAGTGACGGAGGGAGAGACCCAGTACTTC,CASSQVTEGETQYF
-,TRBJ2-5,TRBV7-2,-,TGTGCCGGCAGCTTAATTCCGACGACAGACTTCGGGACCCAGTACTTC,CAGSLIPTTDFGTQYF
TRBD1,TRBJ2-5,TRBV5-1,-,TGCGCCAGCAGGCACGGAGGACAGGGGAACAATGAGCAGTACTTC,CASRHGGQGNNEQYF
-,TRBJ1-6,TRBV2,-,TGTGCCAGCAGACAGGATAATTCACCCCTCCACTTT,CASRQDNSPLHF
-,TRBJ2-2,TRBV9,-,TGTGCCAGCAGCGCGATAACCGGGGAGCTGTTTTTT,CASSAITGELFF